This T cell receptor (beta chain) was observed in a study of human CD8 memory T cell subsets (TCRdb year 2020). Background on the whole study: To assess clonal relationships, the TCRbeta repertoires of stem-like (TSTEM), progenitor exhausted-like (TPEX) and effector memory CD8+ T cell subsets were compared. Six donors each provided TSTEM, TPEX and effector memory subsets, from which TCRbeta repertoires were obtained. Study-level results and caveats: Greater repertoire diversity in TSTEM than in TPEX subsets was suggested by Chao1 estimates, potentially reflecting a broader range of specificities. Only TCRbeta chains were sequenced, and repertoire comparisons were based on six donors, with testing performed by paired t-tests and Bonferroni correction. Normalized Shannon-Wiener diversity was similarly high in the TSTEM and TPEX subsets, while the effector memory subsets were comparatively less diverse. Although both stem-like subsets shared clonotypes with effector memory cells, the overlap between TSTEM and TPEX repertoires was minimal, suggesting distinct antigen spectra for the TSTEM and TPEX subsets.

By frequency, this clonotype is medium-sized (0.01 to 0.1%), with no count recorded. The target of this receptor is not known. CCR7+ PD-1- TIGIT- cells were defined as stem-like memory CD8+ T cells (TSTEM). Density gradient separation was used to isolate peripheral blood mononuclear cells from healthy donor buffy coats. Negative magnetic separation using EasySep or MojoSort CD8+ T cell isolation kits was how the study enriched total CD8+ T cells. An RNeasy Mini Kit was used to extract total RNA from duplicate vials of some 160,000 sorted CD8+ T cells per subset. PBMCs were used either fresh or after cryopreservation in fetal bovine serum containing around 10% DMSO. Fluorescence-activated cell sorting on a FACSAria III was used to sort CD8+ T cell subsets to purity. The CDR3 starts with the cysteine, ends with the phenylalanine, and has 12 residues. There is no recorded DNA. For CDR1 and CDR2, the germline V gene lists SQVTM and ANQGSEA.

This sample was sequenced with a NextSeq 550. A Human TCR Profiling Kit was used to prepare UMI-labeled 5' RACE TCRbeta libraries. Every TCRbeta library was prepared in parallel with an identical number of PCR cycles. The original pipeline was this. Each TCRbeta library contained between roughly 3,000 and 18,000 functional CDR3beta clonotypes. UMI extraction and consensus assembly used MIGEC 1.2.9, requiring at least three reads per UMI. MiXCR 3.0.3 was used to extract in-frame CDR3beta repertoires. Each sample was downsampled to 42,000 randomly selected UMIs before diversity metrics were calculated in VDJtools 1.2.1. For each sample pair, the repertoire overlap metrics D, R and F2 were calculated in VDJtools using the top 3,000 clones. Based on TCRdb reprocessing of the reads, there is one entry per CDR3 protein sequence, and DNA is missing. TCRdb's processing, not the study's, gives the V and J calls here. Per the sample table, the count is about 11,000 distinct CDR3 sequences. In total, the top ten clones hold over 14% of the sample.

The receptor comes from a human donor in good health. The specimen sequenced was CD8+ stem-like memory T cells (TSCM and TCM) sorted from PBMCs. The intended sense of this specimen's cell subset or site label: stem-like memory CD8 T cells (TSTEM), CCR7+ PD-1- TIGIT-. The rearrangement combines TRBV29-1 with TRBJ1-5; TCRdb's D call of TRBD1 is untestable without DNA. The CDR3 sequence is CSVRQGNQPQHF.